This T cell receptor (beta chain) was sequenced during a study of T cell repertoires in cytomegalovirus infection. Turning to the study itself: It can be stated that public TCR beta signatures indicated CMV infection as well as a matching HLA type.

This clonotype was observed many times. The target antigen is unknown. Study conclusions and caveats: The study identified carriers of CMV plus the relevant HLA from cumulative public TCR beta family frequency.

The CDR3 is 14 amino acids. Per the germline V gene, CDR1 is SGHVS and CDR2 is FNYEAQ. Trimming removed 3 bases from V and 8 bases from J; junction bases left unmatched: 7. TCRdb processed the reads anew with MiXCR; each CDR3 protein has one entry. The sample consists of approximately 770,000 distinct CDR3 sequences, almost 30% of them appearing once. Here the sequenced sample was cultured CD8+ T cells from PBMCs, taken from culture after CMV antigen stimulation. This chain connects TRBV7-6 to TRBJ2-1; 7 bases line up with TRBD1. This TCR was recovered from a human donor in good health (CMV status not recorded). Some clones in this sample may be carry-over from other donors' samples. CDR3 in amino acids: CASSFRTGGDEQFF. In nucleotides, the CDR3 is TGTGCCAGCAGCTTTCGGACAGGAGGAGATGAGCAGTTCTTC.